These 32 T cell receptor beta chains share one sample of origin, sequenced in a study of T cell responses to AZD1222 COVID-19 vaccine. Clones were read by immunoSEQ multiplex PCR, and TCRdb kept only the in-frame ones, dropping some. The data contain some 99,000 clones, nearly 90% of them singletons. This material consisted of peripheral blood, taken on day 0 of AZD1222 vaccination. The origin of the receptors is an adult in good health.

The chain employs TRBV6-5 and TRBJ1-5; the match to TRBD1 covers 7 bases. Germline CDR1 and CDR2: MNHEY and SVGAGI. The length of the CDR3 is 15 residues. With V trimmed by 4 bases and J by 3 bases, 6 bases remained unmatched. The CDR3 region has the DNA TGTGCCAGCAGTTCATTAACAGGGGTCAATCAGCCCCAGCATTTT. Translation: CASSSLTGVNQPQHF.

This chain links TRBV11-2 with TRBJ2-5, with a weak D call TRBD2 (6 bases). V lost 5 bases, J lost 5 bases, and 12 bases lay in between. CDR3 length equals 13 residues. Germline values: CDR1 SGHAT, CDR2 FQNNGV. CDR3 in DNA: TGTGCCAGCAGCCCGACTAGTAGGGAGACCCAGTACTTC. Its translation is CASSPTSRETQYF.

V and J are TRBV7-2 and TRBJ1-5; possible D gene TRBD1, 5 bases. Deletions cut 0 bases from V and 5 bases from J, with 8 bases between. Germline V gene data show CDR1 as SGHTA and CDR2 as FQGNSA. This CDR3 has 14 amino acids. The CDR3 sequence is CASSLARGDQPQHF. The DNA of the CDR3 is TGTGCCAGCAGCTTAGCTCGGGGGGATCAGCCCCAGCATTTT. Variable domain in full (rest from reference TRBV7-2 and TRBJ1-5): GAGVSQSPSNKVTEKGKDVELRCDPISGHTALYWYRQSLGQGLEFLIYFQGNSAPDKSGLPSDRFSAERTGGSVSTLTIQRTQQEDSAVYLCASSLARGDQPQHFGDGTRLSIL.

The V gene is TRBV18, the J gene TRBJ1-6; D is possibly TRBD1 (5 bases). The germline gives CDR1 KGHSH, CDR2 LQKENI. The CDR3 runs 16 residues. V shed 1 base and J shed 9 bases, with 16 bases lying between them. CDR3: CASSPRTGSYRSPLHF. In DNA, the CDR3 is TGTGCCAGCTCACCACGAACAGGAAGCTACCGTTCACCCCTCCACTTT.

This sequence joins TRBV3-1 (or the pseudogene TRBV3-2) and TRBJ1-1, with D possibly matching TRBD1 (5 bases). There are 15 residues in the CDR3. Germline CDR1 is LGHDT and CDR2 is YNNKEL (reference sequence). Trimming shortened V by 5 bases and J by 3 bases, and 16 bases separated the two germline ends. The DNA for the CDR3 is TGTGCCAGCAGCTCGTTAGGAGGGGCATACACTGAAGCTTTCTTT. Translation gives CASSSLGGAYTEAFF.

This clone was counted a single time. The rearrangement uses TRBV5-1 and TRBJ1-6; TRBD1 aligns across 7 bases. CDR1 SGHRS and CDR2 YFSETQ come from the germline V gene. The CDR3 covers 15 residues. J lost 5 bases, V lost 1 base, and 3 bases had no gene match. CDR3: CASSLRTGDNSPLHF. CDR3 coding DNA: TGCGCCAGCAGCTTGAGGACAGGCGATAATTCACCCCTCCACTTT.

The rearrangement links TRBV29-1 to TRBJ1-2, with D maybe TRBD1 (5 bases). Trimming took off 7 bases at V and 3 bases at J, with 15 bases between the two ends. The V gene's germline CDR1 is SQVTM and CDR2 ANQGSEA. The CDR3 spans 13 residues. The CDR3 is CSGMGGSDYGYTF. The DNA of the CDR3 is TGCAGCGGAATGGGGGGGAGCGACTATGGCTACACCTTC.

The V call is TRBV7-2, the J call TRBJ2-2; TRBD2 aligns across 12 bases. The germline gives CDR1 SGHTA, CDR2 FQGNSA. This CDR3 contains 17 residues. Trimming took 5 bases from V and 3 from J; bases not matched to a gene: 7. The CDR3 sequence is CASSVLAGGAHTGELFF. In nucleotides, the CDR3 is TGTGCCAGCAGCGTCCTAGCGGGGGGGGCGCACACCGGGGAGCTGTTTTTT.

CDR3 sequence: CASSLLRPGGTDTQYF. CDR3 nucleotide sequence: TGTGCCAGCAGTCTCCTTCGCCCGGGCGGCACAGATACGCAGTATTTT. The chain is built from TRBV28 and TRBJ2-3; D is unclear. The CDR3 contains 16 residues. Germline V gene data show CDR1 as MDHEN and CDR2 as SYDVKM. V was pared by 5 bases and J by 1 base, with 16 bases between.

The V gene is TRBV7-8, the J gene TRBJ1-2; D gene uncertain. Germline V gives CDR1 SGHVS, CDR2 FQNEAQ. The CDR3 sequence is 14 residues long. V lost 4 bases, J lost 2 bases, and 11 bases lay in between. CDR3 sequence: CASSSFDKNYGYTF. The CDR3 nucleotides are TGTGCCAGCAGCTCGTTCGACAAGAACTATGGCTACACCTTC.

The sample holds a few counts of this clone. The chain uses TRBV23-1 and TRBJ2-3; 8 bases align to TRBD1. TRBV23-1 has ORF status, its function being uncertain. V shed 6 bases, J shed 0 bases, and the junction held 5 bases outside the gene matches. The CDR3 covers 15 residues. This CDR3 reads CASRRDRLSTDTQYF. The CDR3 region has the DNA TGCGCCAGCAGGCGGGACAGGCTGAGCACAGATACGCAGTATTTT.

The CDR3 loop is CASSVTASGQETQYF. The CDR3 coding sequence is TGTGCCAGCAGTGTGACGGCCAGCGGGCAAGAGACCCAGTACTTC. The chain is built from TRBV6-4 and TRBJ2-5; D is possibly TRBD2 (6 bases). The V gene's germline CDR1 is MRHNA and CDR2 SNTAGT. V was shortened by 4 bases and J by 2 bases, with 14 bases between the two germline ends. The CDR3 is 15 amino acids.

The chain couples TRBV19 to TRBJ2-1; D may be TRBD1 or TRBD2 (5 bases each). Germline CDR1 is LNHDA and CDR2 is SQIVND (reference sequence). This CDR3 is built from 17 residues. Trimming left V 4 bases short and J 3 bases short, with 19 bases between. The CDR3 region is CASSSGRGVPDYNEQFF. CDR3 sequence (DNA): TGTGCCAGTAGTAGTGGAAGAGGGGTTCCCGACTACAATGAGCAGTTCTTC.

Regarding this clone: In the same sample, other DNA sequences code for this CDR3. CDR3 in amino acids: CASSQVGTRNTEAFF. In nucleotides, the CDR3 is TGTGCCAGCAGCCAAGTGGGAACTCGGAACACTGAAGCTTTCTTT. V is TRBV3-1 (or the pseudogene TRBV3-2) and J is TRBJ1-1, with D unclear. Trimming stripped 1 base from V and 1 base from J, with 10 bases between. Germline CDR1 reads LGHDT; CDR2 reads YNNKEL (reference sequence). The CDR3 spans 15 residues.

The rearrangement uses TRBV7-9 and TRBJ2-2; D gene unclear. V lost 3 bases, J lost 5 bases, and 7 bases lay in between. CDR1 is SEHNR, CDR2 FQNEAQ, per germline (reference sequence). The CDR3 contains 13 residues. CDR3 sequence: CASSLWQTGELFF. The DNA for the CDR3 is TGTGCCAGCAGCTTGTGGCAGACCGGGGAGCTGTTTTTT.

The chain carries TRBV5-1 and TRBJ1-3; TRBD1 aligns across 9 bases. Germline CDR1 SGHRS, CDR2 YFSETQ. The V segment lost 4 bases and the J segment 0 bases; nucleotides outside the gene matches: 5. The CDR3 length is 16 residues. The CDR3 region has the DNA TGCGCCAGCAGCCCAGGACAGGGGCACTCTGGAAACACCATATATTTT. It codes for CASSPGQGHSGNTIYF.

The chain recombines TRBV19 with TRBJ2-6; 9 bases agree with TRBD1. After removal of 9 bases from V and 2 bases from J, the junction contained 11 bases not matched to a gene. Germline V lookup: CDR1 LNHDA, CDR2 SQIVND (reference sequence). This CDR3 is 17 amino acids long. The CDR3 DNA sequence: TGTGCCAGCACCCCGGGACAGGGTGGGCCTGGGGCCAACGTCCTGACTTTC. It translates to CASTPGQGGPGANVLTF.

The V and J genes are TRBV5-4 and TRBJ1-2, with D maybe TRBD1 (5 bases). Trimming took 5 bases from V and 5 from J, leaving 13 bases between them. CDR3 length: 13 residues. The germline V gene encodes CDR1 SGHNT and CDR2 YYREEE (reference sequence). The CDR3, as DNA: TGTGCCAGCAGTCTTCAGGGCGGGTATGGCTACACCTTC. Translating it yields CASSLQGGYGYTF.

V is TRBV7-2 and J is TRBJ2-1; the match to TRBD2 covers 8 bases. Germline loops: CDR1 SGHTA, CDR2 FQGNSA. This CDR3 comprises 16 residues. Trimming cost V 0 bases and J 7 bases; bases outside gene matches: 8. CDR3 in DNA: TGTGCCAGCAGCTTAGCCGGGGGGGGAGTGAGGAATGAGCAGTTCTTC. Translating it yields CASSLAGGGVRNEQFF.

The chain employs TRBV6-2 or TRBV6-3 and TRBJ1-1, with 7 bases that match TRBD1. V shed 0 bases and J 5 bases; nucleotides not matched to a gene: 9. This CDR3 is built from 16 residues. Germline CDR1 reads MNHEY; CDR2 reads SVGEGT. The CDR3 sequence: CASSYSTGRVDTEAFF. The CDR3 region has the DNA TGTGCCAGCAGTTACTCGACAGGGCGCGTTGATACTGAAGCTTTCTTT.

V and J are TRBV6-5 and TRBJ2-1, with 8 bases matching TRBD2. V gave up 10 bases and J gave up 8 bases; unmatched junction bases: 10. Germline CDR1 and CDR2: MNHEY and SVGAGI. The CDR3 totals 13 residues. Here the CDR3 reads CATGGGRRDEQFF. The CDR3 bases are TGTGCCACGGGGGGCGGGAGGAGGGATGAGCAGTTCTTC.

The chain's CDR3 is CATSSGKAGRHTEAFF. DNA of the CDR3: TGTGCCACCTCCTCGGGCAAGGCAGGGAGGCACACTGAAGCTTTCTTT. The chain combines TRBV24-1 with TRBJ1-1; D is possibly TRBD1 (5 bases). The CDR3 has 16 residues. V was clipped by 9 bases and J by 3 bases, with 22 bases between them. Germline assignment: CDR1 KGHDR and CDR2 SFDVKD.

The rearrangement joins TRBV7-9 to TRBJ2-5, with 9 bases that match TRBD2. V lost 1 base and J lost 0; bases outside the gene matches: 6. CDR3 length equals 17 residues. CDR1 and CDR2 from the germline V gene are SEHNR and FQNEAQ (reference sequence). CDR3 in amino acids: CASSLELAGGYQETQYF. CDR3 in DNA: TGTGCCAGCAGCTTAGAGTTGGCGGGGGGGTACCAAGAGACCCAGTACTTC.

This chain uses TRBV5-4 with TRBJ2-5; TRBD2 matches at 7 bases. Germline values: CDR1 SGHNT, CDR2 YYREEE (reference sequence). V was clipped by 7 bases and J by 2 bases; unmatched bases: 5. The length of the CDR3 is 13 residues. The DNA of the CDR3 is TGTGCCAGCGGCCGCGGGGGACAAGAGACCCAGTACTTC. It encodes CASGRGGQETQYF.

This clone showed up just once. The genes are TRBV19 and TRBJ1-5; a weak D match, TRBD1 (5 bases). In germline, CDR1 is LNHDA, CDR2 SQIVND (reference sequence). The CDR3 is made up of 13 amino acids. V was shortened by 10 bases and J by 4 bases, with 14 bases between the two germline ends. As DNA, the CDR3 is TGTGCCACCGCGACAGAAGTGAATCAGCCCCAGCATTTT. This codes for CATATEVNQPQHF.

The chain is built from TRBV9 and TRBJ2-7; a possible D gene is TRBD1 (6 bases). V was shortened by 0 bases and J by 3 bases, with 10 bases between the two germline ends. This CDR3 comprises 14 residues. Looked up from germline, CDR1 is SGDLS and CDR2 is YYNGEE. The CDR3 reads CASSVGGRGYEQYF. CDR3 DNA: TGTGCCAGCAGCGTAGGCGGCAGGGGCTACGAGCAGTACTTC.

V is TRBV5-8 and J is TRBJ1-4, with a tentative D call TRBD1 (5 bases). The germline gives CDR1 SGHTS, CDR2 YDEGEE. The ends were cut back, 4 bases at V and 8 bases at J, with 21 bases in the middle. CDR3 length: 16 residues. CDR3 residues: CASSPGGLGVEEKLFF. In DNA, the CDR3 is TGTGCCAGCAGCCCGGGAGGTCTAGGGGTCGAGGAAAAACTGTTTTTT. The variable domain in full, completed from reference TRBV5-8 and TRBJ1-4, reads EAGVTQSPTHLIKTRGQQATLRCSPISGHTSVYWYQQALGLGLQFLLWYDEGEERNRGNFPPRFSGRQFPNYSSELNVNALELEDSALYLCASSPGGLGVEEKLFFGSGTQLSVL.

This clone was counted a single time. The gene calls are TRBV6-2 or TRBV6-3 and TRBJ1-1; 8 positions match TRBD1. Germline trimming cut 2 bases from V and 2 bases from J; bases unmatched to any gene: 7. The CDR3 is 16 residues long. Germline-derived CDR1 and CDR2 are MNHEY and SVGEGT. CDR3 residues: CASSYLRTGRNTEAFF. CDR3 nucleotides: TGTGCCAGCAGTTACCTACGGACAGGGAGAAACACTGAAGCTTTCTTT.

The CDR3 spells CASSTGSWSPLHF. In nucleotides, the CDR3 is TGTGCCAGCAGTACAGGGAGTTGGTCACCCCTCCACTTT. V and J are TRBV12-3 or TRBV12-4 and TRBJ1-6; D possibly corresponds to TRBD1 (6 bases). CDR3 length: 13 amino acids. V lost 5 bases and J 10 bases, leaving 12 bases between the germline ends.

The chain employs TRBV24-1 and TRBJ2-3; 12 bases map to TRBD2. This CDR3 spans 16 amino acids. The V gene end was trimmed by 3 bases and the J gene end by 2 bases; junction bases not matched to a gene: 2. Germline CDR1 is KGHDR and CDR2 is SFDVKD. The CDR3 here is CATSDRTSGITDTQYF. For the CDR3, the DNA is TGTGCCACCAGTGATCGGACTAGCGGGATCACAGATACGCAGTATTTT.

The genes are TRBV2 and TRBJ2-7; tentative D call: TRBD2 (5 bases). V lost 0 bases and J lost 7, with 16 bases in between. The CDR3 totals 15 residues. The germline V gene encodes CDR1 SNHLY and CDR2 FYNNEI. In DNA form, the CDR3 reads TGTGCCAGCAGTGAAGCGCTTGGTCCACTAGGAGAGCAGTACTTC. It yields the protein CASSEALGPLGEQYF.

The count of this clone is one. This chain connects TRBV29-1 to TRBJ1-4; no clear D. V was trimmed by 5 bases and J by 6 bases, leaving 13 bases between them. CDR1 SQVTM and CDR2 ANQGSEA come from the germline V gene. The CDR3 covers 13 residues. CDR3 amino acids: CSVRPGRDEKLFF. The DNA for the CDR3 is TGCAGCGTTCGGCCAGGCCGGGATGAAAAACTGTTTTTT. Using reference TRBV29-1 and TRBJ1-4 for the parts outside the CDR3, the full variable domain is SAVISQKPSRDICQRGTSLTIQCQVDSQVTMMFWYRQQPGQSLTLIATANQGSEATYESGFVIDKFPISRPNLTFSTLTVSNMSPEDSSIYLCSVRPGRDEKLFFGSGTQLSVL.